The rows below give T cell receptor beta chains drawn from one sample of a study of control samples from healthy donors and cancer patients. The method was immunoSEQ multiplex PCR; TCRdb's version includes in-frame clones alone and lacks a portion of them. Seen here are more than 75,000 clones, about 88% observed once, and the top ten hold approximately 38%. Material for sequencing was PBMCs. The receptors originated from a man aged 70 or older with lung cancer. CDR3s include the opening cysteine and the closing phenylalanine or tryptophan.

J gene	V gene	CDR3 protein
TRBJ1-1	TRBV27	CASGDRANTEAFF
TRBJ2-4	TRBV28	CASNLGAAKNIQYF
TRBJ2-7	TRBV30	CAWSVGPYEQYF
TRBJ2-3	TRBV6-6	CASLYQGENTDTQYF
TRBJ2-1	TRBV6-2/TRBV6-3	CASSNLAGGQLDEQFF
TRBJ2-3	TRBV3-1/TRBV3-2	CASSQDRGPAWGTDTQYF
TRBJ2-5	TRBV2	CASSGWAGLAQYF
TRBJ2-5	TRBV9	CASSVEARQETQYF
TRBJ1-1	TRBV7-9	CASSRQGARDTEAFF
TRBJ1-3	TRBV5-5	CASSLTGAGNTIYF
TRBJ2-1	TRBV2	CASSGTRVDEQFF
TRBJ2-7	TRBV5-1	CASSLVPSNSYEQYF
TRBJ1-2	TRBV5-1	CASTLPGGASDGYTF
TRBJ2-3	TRBV19	CASSFSGGSTDTQYF
TRBJ2-7	TRBV29-1	CSARDTSYEQYF
TRBJ2-1	TRBV30	CAWSPRRPLTDYKQFF
TRBJ2-3	TRBV10-2	CASKESSGATDTQYF
TRBJ2-1	TRBV7-6	CASSLGLAGARDEQFF
TRBJ2-1	TRBV19	CASSALTAYNEQFF
TRBJ1-5	TRBV2	CASSEGGQGFMAQHF
TRBJ1-3	TRBV6-5	CASSSGAVSGNTIYF
TRBJ1-1	TRBV2	CASSEDRVYGDEAFF
TRBJ2-3	TRBV5-4	CASSTTGGAGTDTQYF
TRBJ2-1	TRBV4-2	CASSQGGREQFF
TRBJ1-6	TRBV14	CASSLSVVSPLHF
TRBJ2-3	TRBV7-2	CASSSRTGRTDTQYF
TRBJ1-3	TRBV30	CAWGLTSGNTIYF
TRBJ2-3	TRBV7-9	CASRRGGGIPPRTDTQYF
TRBJ1-5	TRBV24-1	CATSDNTGIRNQPQHF
TRBJ2-3	TRBV28	CASKPTSGAYGTDTQYF
TRBJ1-1	TRBV7-9	CASYTQGALSTEAFF
TRBJ2-7	TRBV5-6	CASSLGDRSPSYEQYF
TRBJ1-1	TRBV5-1	CASSFPGTGTEAFF
TRBJ2-7	TRBV9	CASSSGTAPYEQYF
TRBJ2-3	TRBV7-9	CASSLPSTGSSTDTQYF
TRBJ1-2	TRBV5-1	CASTIAQGNYGYTF
TRBJ2-7	TRBV7-9	CASSWRYEQYF
TRBJ1-3	TRBV5-4	CASSTQGAGNTIYF